This record covers a single T cell receptor (beta chain). What it binds is unknown. The protocol was immunoSEQ multiplex PCR, while the TCRdb copy is restricted to in-frame clones and leaves out a portion. Among some 48,000 clones, 94% were seen once, and the ten largest hold around 8%. This sample is part of a study of cytomegalovirus exposure and HLA in healthy donors. In the study overall: The same platform was used for the 90 to 150 validation repertoires as for the approximately 730 first-cohort repertoires, as reported in a later analysis. Study results and caveats: Overall, about 160 TCR beta chains were annotated as cytomegalovirus-associated. Among TCR sequences, most were rare, though some public TCRs appeared in many donors.

The CDR3 length is 14 residues. Germline values: CDR1 SGHTA, CDR2 FQGNSA. V shed 2 bases and J 10 bases; nucleotides not matched to a gene: 10. This TCR was sampled from a young woman in good health and CMV-seropositive. Sequencing was carried out using PBMCs. The chain carries TRBV7-2 and TRBJ2-7, with 8 bases matching TRBD1. The CDR3 DNA is TGTGCCAGCAGCTTATATTCGGAAGGACAGGGTCAGTACTTC. Translation: CASSLYSEGQGQYF.